Listed here are 25 T cell receptor beta chains from one sample, sequenced in a study of T cell repertoires in cytomegalovirus infection (dated by TCRdb to about 2019). These receptors have no identified antigens. Sample treatment or condition, as interpreted from the label and publication: in vitro stimulation with specific CMV peptide epitopes to enrich CMV-specific T cells. The reads were generated on an Illumina HiSeq 1500. The public sequencing data were trimmed at Q25 with fastp and processed into clonotypes with MiXCR by TCRdb, which kept only in-frame beta chains. Entries are consolidated by CDR3 protein sequence, retaining the most common genes and DNA. The sample yields approximately 910,000 distinct CDR3 sequences; around 29% were counted once. The ten largest account for 11% to 15% of the sample. Sequencing was performed on cultured CD8+ T cells from PBMCs, taken from culture after CMV antigen stimulation. Every receptor here comes from a human donor in good health (CMV status not recorded). Some clones in this sample may be carry-over from other donors' samples.

This chain connects TRBV6-6 to TRBJ1-1; possibly TRBD1 for D (5 bases). Germline CDR1 and CDR2: MNHNY and SVGAGI (reference sequence). Trimming stripped 2 bases from V and 0 bases from J, with 10 bases between. The CDR3 runs to 15 residues. The CDR3 nucleotides read TGTGCCAGCAGTTACCCCGGGACGATGAACACTGAAGCTTTCTTT. It is translated as CASSYPGTMNTEAFF.

This clonotype was seen at least ten times. The chain carries TRBV6-5 and TRBJ1-5, with D possibly matching TRBD1 (6 bases). CDR3 length: 15 residues. Germline CDR1 reads MNHEY; CDR2 reads SVGAGI. Trimming removed 5 bases at V and 0 bases at J, with 11 bases between. This CDR3 reads CASSPGQYSNQPQHF. As DNA, the CDR3 is TGTGCCAGCAGTCCCGGACAGTATAGCAATCAGCCCCAGCATTTT.

This clonotype was seen only a few times. This chain joins TRBV19 and TRBJ2-1; 9 nucleotides agree with TRBD2. The ends lost 10 bases at V and 2 bases at J; junction bases unmatched: 12. Germline V gives CDR1 LNHDA, CDR2 SQIVND (reference sequence). This CDR3 is 16 amino acids long. DNA of the CDR3: TGTGCCACCAAGAAAGAGCGGGGGGATCCCTACAATGAGCAGTTCTTC. It codes for CATKKERGDPYNEQFF.

This clonotype appeared many times. The V gene is TRBV12-3 or TRBV12-4, the J gene TRBJ2-5; TRBD2 matches at 10 bases. The CDR3 is 14 residues long. Unmatched junction bases numbered 6, after V lost 6 bases and J lost 5 bases. The CDR3 region is CASSLSGGRETQYF. CDR3 in DNA: TGTGCCAGCAGCCTTAGCGGGGGGAGGGAGACCCAGTACTTC.

The rearrangement uses TRBV10-2 and TRBJ1-6; D unclear. This CDR3 comprises 15 residues. Germline V gene sequence: CDR1 WSHSY, CDR2 SAAADI. The ends were cut back, 6 bases at V and 9 bases at J, with 18 bases in the middle. CDR3 nucleotide sequence: TGCGCCAGCAGGGACCCCCGGTTTGCGTTTTCACCCCTCCACTTT. Protein sequence: CASRDPRFAFSPLHF.

The sample holds one count of this clonotype. The genes are TRBV27 and TRBJ2-3, with D uncertain. The germline V gene has CDR1 MNHEY and CDR2 SMNVEV (reference sequence). Trimming left V 0 bases short and J 4 bases short, with 8 bases between. This CDR3 spans 14 amino acids. The CDR3 nucleotides read TGTGCCAGCAGTTTATCGTATAGCCCAGATACGCAGTATTTT. Residues: CASSLSYSPDTQYF.

The gene calls are TRBV24-1 and TRBJ2-5; a weak D match, TRBD1 (6 bases). Deletions cut 5 bases from V and 5 bases from J, with 11 bases between. From germline, CDR1 is KGHDR and CDR2 SFDVKD. This CDR3 has 13 residues. The CDR3 sequence: CATSGERGETQYF. CDR3 DNA: TGTGCCACCAGTGGGGAGAGGGGGGAGACCCAGTACTTC.

This clonotype has just a few counts. The CDR3 loop is CASSPPRDRGPQETQYF. DNA for the CDR3: TGTGCCAGCAGCCCTCCCCGGGACAGGGGACCCCAAGAGACCCAGTACTTC. This chain uses TRBV7-6 with TRBJ2-5; the match to TRBD1 covers 10 bases. Germline V gene data show CDR1 as SGHVS and CDR2 as FNYEAQ. Trimming removed 5 bases from V and 1 base from J; junction bases left unmatched: 10. The CDR3 spans 17 residues.

The rearrangement joins TRBV6-5 to TRBJ2-1; 10 bases match TRBD1. V trimming: 3 bases; J trimming: 9 bases; junction bases outside the gene matches: 8. This CDR3 is 15 amino acids long. Germline V gene sequence: CDR1 MNHEY, CDR2 SVGAGI. In DNA, the CDR3 is TGTGCCAGCAGTTATTCCGGGACAGGGGTCCTTGAGCAGTTCTTC. Its protein product is CASSYSGTGVLEQFF.

This clonotype turned up a few times. The rearrangement joins TRBV25-1 to TRBJ2-1; D is unclear. The germline gives CDR1 MGHDK, CDR2 SYGVNS. The CDR3 extends over 14 amino acids. V lost 2 bases and J lost 9, with 14 bases in between. CDR3: CASSEVSGVGEQFF. Here the CDR3 DNA reads TGTGCCAGCAGTGAAGTCAGTGGGGTGGGTGAGCAGTTCTTC.

This clonotype was seen at least ten times. The rearrangement links TRBV7-6 to TRBJ2-2; 7 bases map to TRBD1. V shed 3 bases and J 7 bases; nucleotides not matched to a gene: 11. Germline V CDR1 and CDR2: SGHVS, FNYEAQ. The CDR3 totals 16 residues. The CDR3 coding sequence is TGTGCCAGCAGCTTGACAGGGTCCCTCCTGCTCGGGGAGCTGTTTTTT. Its translation: CASSLTGSLLLGELFF.

The V and J genes are TRBV5-4 and TRBJ1-1; D unresolved. The CDR3 runs to 15 residues. Per germline, CDR1 SGHNT and CDR2 YYREEE (reference sequence). V lost 1 base and J lost 0, with 10 bases in between. The DNA for the CDR3 is TGTGCCAGCAGCTTGAGGCGGGAGATGAACACTGAAGCTTTCTTT. Translation gives CASSLRREMNTEAFF.

The chain combines TRBV29-1 with TRBJ1-2; 9 nucleotides agree with TRBD1. The length of the CDR3 is 15 residues. CDR1 is SQVTM, CDR2 ANQGSEA, per germline. V lost 3 bases to trimming and J lost 6 bases; unmatched junction nucleotides: 11. CDR3 in amino acids: CSVDARQGQGNGYTF. The CDR3 nucleotides are TGCAGCGTTGACGCCCGTCAGGGACAGGGAAATGGCTACACCTTC.

The rearrangement joins TRBV7-9 to TRBJ2-2, with D maybe TRBD1 (5 bases). Germline V gene sequence: CDR1 SEHNR, CDR2 FQNEAQ (reference sequence). V lost 3 bases, J lost 4 bases, and 12 bases lay in between. This CDR3 has 15 amino acids. CDR3 residues: CASSFQGRLTGELFF. CDR3 DNA sequence: TGTGCCAGCAGCTTTCAGGGCAGACTCACCGGGGAGCTGTTTTTT. The full variable domain, its missing parts supplied by reference TRBV7-9 and TRBJ2-2, is DTGVSQNPRHKITKRGQNVTFRCDPISEHNRLYWYRQTLGQGPEFLTYFQNEAQLEKSRLLSDRFSAERPKGSFSTLEIQRTEQGDSAMYLCASSFQGRLTGELFFGEGSRLTVL.

This clonotype was counted many times. The chain is built from TRBV7-2 and TRBJ2-3, with 7 bases that match TRBD2. V lost 5 bases to trimming and J lost 4 bases; unmatched junction nucleotides: 6. The germline gives CDR1 SGHTA, CDR2 FQGNSA. The length of the CDR3 is 14 residues. CDR3: CASSPMAGADTQYF. The CDR3 DNA follows: TGTGCCAGCAGCCCGATGGCGGGGGCAGATACGCAGTATTTT.

The chain carries TRBV6-6 and TRBJ1-5; no firm D call. Trimming took off 2 bases at V and 9 bases at J, with 8 bases between the two ends. Germline CDR1 MNHNY, CDR2 SVGAGI (reference sequence). The CDR3 extends over 12 amino acids. The CDR3 sequence: CASSYVGRPQHF. The CDR3 DNA reads TGTGCCAGCAGTTACGTCGGTCGGCCCCAGCATTTT.

Only a few counts were recorded for this clonotype. This rearrangement joins TRBV5-1 to TRBJ1-1; D unclear. The CDR3 has 14 residues. Looked up from germline, CDR1 is SGHRS and CDR2 is YFSETQ. Trimming pared 1 base from V and 0 bases from J, leaving 7 bases between. CDR3 protein: CASSLISVNTEAFF. CDR3 nucleotides: TGCGCCAGCAGCTTGATCTCGGTGAACACTGAAGCTTTCTTT.

This clonotype has more than one count but fewer than ten. At one end, the junction sequence differs from germline, possibly due to a read error. V and J are TRBV5-6 and TRBJ1-2, with TRBD1 matching over 7 bases. The CDR3 spans 11 residues. Germline loops: CDR1 SGHDT, CDR2 YYEEEE. The CDR3 DNA is TGTGCCAGCAGCTTTAGGACAGGAATAGTCTTC. Translated, it gives CASSFRTGIVF.

CDR3 protein: CASSQDRAGTAYEQYF. The CDR3 region has the DNA TGTGCCAGCAGCCAAGATCGGGCAGGGACGGCCTACGAGCAGTACTTC. The V gene is TRBV3-1, the J gene TRBJ2-7; perhaps D is TRBD1 or TRBD2 (5 bases each). The CDR3 runs to 16 residues. CDR1 and CDR2 (germline): LGHDT, YNNKEL (reference sequence). V was shortened by 0 bases and J by 2 bases, with 14 bases between the two germline ends.

In this sample, this clonotype turned up a few times. The CDR3, as DNA: TGTGCCAGCAGTTACGAGCCAGTCTCTGGGGCCAACGTCCTGACTTTC. Translated, it gives CASSYEPVSGANVLTF. The chain uses TRBV6-5 and TRBJ2-6; D gene unclear. V was clipped by 2 bases and J by 0 bases, with 8 bases between them. This CDR3 comprises 16 residues. The germline gives CDR1 MNHEY, CDR2 SVGAGI.

This clonotype was seen once. V is TRBV2 and J is TRBJ1-2; tentative D call: TRBD1 (5 bases). The CDR3 is made up of 15 amino acids. Germline-derived CDR1 and CDR2 are SNHLY and FYNNEI. V was clipped by 9 bases and J by 0 bases, with 17 bases between them. The CDR3 DNA is TGTGCCAGGGCTAGGGGCGCGAAAGCTAACTATGGCTACACCTTC. This encodes CARARGAKANYGYTF.

The chain employs TRBV19 and TRBJ1-2; no firm D call. The CDR3 contains 15 residues. Trimming left V 3 bases short and J 0 bases short, with 11 bases between. From germline, CDR1 is LNHDA and CDR2 SQIVND (reference sequence). CDR3 in amino acids: CASSILERANYGYTF. For the CDR3, the DNA is TGTGCCAGTAGTATTCTGGAGAGAGCTAACTATGGCTACACCTTC.

A remark on this clonotype: This may be a read error, as it is one base from a much larger clone. The V call is TRBV11-3, the J call TRBJ2-2; no reliable D call. This CDR3 is built from 14 residues. Per germline, CDR1 SGHNT and CDR2 YENEEA. Between the trimmed V and J ends, which lost 10 bases and 0 bases, there was a span of 12 bases. The CDR3 is CANRGGANTGELFF. CDR3 DNA sequence: TGTGCCAACCGAGGCGGCGCGAACACCGGGGAGCTGTTTTTT. The full variable domain, completed using reference TRBV11-3 and TRBJ2-2, is EAGVVQSPRYKIIEKKQPVAFWCNPISGHNTLYWYLQNLGQGPELLIRYENEEAVDDSQLPKDRFSAERLKGVDSTLKIQPAELGDSAVYLCANRGGANTGELFFGEGSRLTVL.

This clonotype turned up a few times. The rearrangement uses TRBV7-3 and TRBJ2-1; TRBD1 is a possible D gene (7 bases). V was cut by 1 base and J by 8 bases, with 15 bases left in between. This CDR3 comprises 15 residues. Per germline, CDR1 SGHTA and CDR2 FQGTGA. The CDR3 DNA is TGTGCCAGCAGCTTAAGGAGGGGGCCGGGGGATGAGCAGTTCTTC. Protein: CASSLRRGPGDEQFF.

The V gene is TRBV12-5, the J gene TRBJ2-1; no firm D call. The CDR3 contains 14 residues. The germline V and J ends were trimmed by 1 base and 6 bases, with 10 bases remaining between them. Germline V gives CDR1 LGHNT, CDR2 FRNRAP. DNA of the CDR3: TGTGCTAGTGGTTTGGGTCTATCTGGCAATGAGCAGTTCTTC. Its translation is CASGLGLSGNEQFF.